This entry describes one TCR beta chain. Its antigen is currently unknown. The data were obtained in a study of blood T cells in healthy people across ages. General study findings and limits: Long-lived donors had more naive CD4+ cells and higher diversity than aged donors.

A second PCR, run for roughly 7 to 12 cycles, used a sample-barcoded 5' primer plus a J-beta primer mix. Via MiXCR, TCRdb re-called the 5' RACE reads, giving one row per CDR3 protein. The top ten clones hold around 2.1% of a sample with roughly 1,800,000 distinct CDR3 sequences, 49% of them seen once. The TCR sequence derives from a woman in her 40s in good health. Sequencing was performed on blood.

CDR3 protein: CASSSWTGASYNEQFF. CDR3 bases: TGTGCCAGCAGCTCCTGGACAGGAGCCTCCTACAATGAGCAGTTCTTC. This chain connects TRBV7-9 to TRBJ2-1; 7 nucleotides align to TRBD1. The V and J ends lost 4 bases and 0 bases, in that order; junction bases with no gene match: 6. This CDR3 contains 16 residues. In germline, CDR1 is SEHNR, CDR2 FQNEAQ (reference sequence).